This passage covers 13 T cell receptor beta chains from one sample sequenced in a study of shared clonotypes between healthy human individuals. Here immunoSEQ multiplex PCR was the method, and the copy in TCRdb shows in-frame clones only, minus some. The repertoire holds some 2,000,000 clones, 90% to 97% seen once, with less than 0.15% in the top ten. Specimen: naive CD4+ T cells sorted from blood. Subset specified: CD45RA+ positively selected. These receptors originate from a man aged 18 to 30 in good health.

This clone appeared a single time. This chain links TRBV5-1 with TRBJ1-1; 8 nucleotides match TRBD1. Losses at the gene ends were 3 bases for V and 1 base for J; bases not matched to a gene: 5. The germline V gene has CDR1 SGHRS and CDR2 YFSETQ. The CDR3 runs 15 residues. The CDR3 spells CASSWGGQGNTEAFF. CDR3 nucleotide sequence: TGCGCCAGCAGCTGGGGAGGACAGGGGAACACTGAAGCTTTCTTT.

This clone was detected only a few times. J is TRBJ2-5 and V is TRBV2; D gene ambiguous. The J call may be wrong; the DNA end is better matched by TRBJ2-7. Looked up from germline, CDR1 is SNHLY and CDR2 is FYNNEI. The CDR3 is 13 residues long. The CDR3, as DNA: TGTGCCAGCAGTGAGCAAGGGCCCGGCGAGCAGTACTTC. Amino acid sequence: CASSEQGPGEQYF.

The chain couples TRBV5-1 to TRBJ2-5; D is possibly TRBD2 (5 bases). This CDR3 contains 12 residues. V was clipped by 3 bases and J by 7 bases, with 10 bases between them. The germline V gene has CDR1 SGHRS and CDR2 YFSETQ. The CDR3 DNA is TGCGCCAGCAGCTCGGACTCCCGGACCCAGTACTTC. Translation gives CASSSDSRTQYF. Full variable domain (missing parts from reference TRBV5-1 and TRBJ2-5): KAGVTQTPRYLIKTRGQQVTLSCSPISGHRSVSWYQQTPGQGLQFLFEYFSETQRNKGNFPGRFSGRQFSNSRSEMNVSTLELGDSALYLCASSSDSRTQYFGPGTRLLVL.

The chain has TRBV30 and TRBJ1-5, with a weak D call TRBD1 (6 bases). V dropped 0 bases and J dropped 3 bases, with 12 bases sitting between them. Germline loops: CDR1 GTSNPN, CDR2 SVGIG (reference sequence). This CDR3 is built from 15 residues. Here the CDR3 DNA reads TGTGCCTGGAGTGTAGGGGGACCGAACAATCAGCCCCAGCATTTT. This translates into CAWSVGGPNNQPQHF.

The CDR3 DNA sequence: TGTGCCAGCAGCTCCCGGGAGCGGGGCAATCAGCCCCAGCATTTT. As protein: CASSSRERGNQPQHF. This sequence joins TRBV5-6 and TRBJ1-5; the D is unclear. The CDR3 extends over 15 amino acids. In germline, CDR1 is SGHDT, CDR2 YYEEEE. V was shortened by 3 bases and J by 2 bases, with 12 bases between the two germline ends.

This clone was recorded once. This rearrangement joins TRBV7-2 to TRBJ1-1; unclear D gene. The CDR3 spans 15 residues. Germline V gives CDR1 SGHTA, CDR2 FQGNSA. The V and J ends lost 2 bases and 1 base respectively, with 11 bases between them. The CDR3 here is CASSLFVLGNTEAFF. CDR3 nucleotide sequence: TGTGCCAGCAGCTTATTCGTGCTTGGGAACACTGAAGCTTTCTTT.

The rearrangement links TRBV6-6 to TRBJ2-7, with TRBD2 matching 9 bases. V was pared by 4 bases and J by 6 bases, with 10 bases of the junction left unmatched. The length of the CDR3 is 15 residues. Germline V gene sequence: CDR1 MNHNY, CDR2 SVGAGI (reference sequence). This CDR3 reads CASSSPIAGAGEQYF. As DNA, the CDR3 is TGTGCCAGCAGTTCCCCTATAGCGGGAGCAGGCGAGCAGTACTTC.

The chain employs TRBV10-3 and TRBJ2-7; TRBD1 aligns across 7 bases. Trimming at V came to 10 bases and at J to 2 bases, leaving 5 bases not matched to a gene. Germline V gene lookup returns CDR1 ENHRY and CDR2 SYGVKD. The CDR3 loop spans 12 amino acids. The CDR3 is CATGTAAYEQYF. The CDR3 coding sequence is TGTGCCACCGGGACAGCGGCCTACGAGCAGTACTTC.

To note about this clone: Other DNA sequences from this sample encode an identical CDR3 as well. The rearrangement links TRBV5-1 to TRBJ1-5; D might be TRBD1 (6 bases). Germline CDR1 reads SGHRS; CDR2 reads YFSETQ. The CDR3 is 15 residues long. Deletions cut 0 bases from V and 2 bases from J, with 9 bases between. CDR3 residues: CASSLEAGGNQPQHF. The DNA for the CDR3 is TGCGCCAGCAGCTTGGAAGCAGGGGGCAATCAGCCCCAGCATTTT.

CDR3: CASITMRMNTEAFF. DNA for the CDR3: TGTGCCAGCATCACTATGAGAATGAACACTGAAGCTTTCTTT. The V and J genes are TRBV11-2 and TRBJ1-1; D is undetermined. CDR1 SGHAT and CDR2 FQNNGV come from the germline V gene. V gave up 7 bases and J gave up 0 bases, with 12 bases separating them. The CDR3 runs to 14 residues.

The V call is TRBV11-2, the J call TRBJ2-1, with TRBD2 as a possible D gene (5 bases). The CDR3 consists of 15 residues. Between the trimmed V and J ends, which lost 1 base and 3 bases, there was a span of 10 bases. In germline, CDR1 is SGHAT, CDR2 FQNNGV. CDR3 bases: TGTGCCAGCAGCTTAGGTCTAGCCATCTACAATGAGCAGTTCTTC. This encodes CASSLGLAIYNEQFF.

This chain joins TRBV19 and TRBJ1-3; 9 positions agree with TRBD1. This CDR3 comprises 15 residues. Germline CDR1 is LNHDA and CDR2 is SQIVND (reference sequence). The junction had 7 bases not matched to a gene; V was cut back by 4 bases and J by 6 bases. Here the CDR3 reads CASSTEQGAANTIYF. DNA of the CDR3: TGTGCCAGTAGTACCGAACAGGGGGCCGCAAACACCATATATTTT.

This rearrangement joins TRBV19 to TRBJ1-1, with unresolved D. The CDR3 spans 13 residues. The V and J ends lost 1 base and 3 bases respectively, with 6 bases between them. The V gene's germline CDR1 is LNHDA and CDR2 SQIVND (reference sequence). The CDR3 reads CASSIAAYTEAFF. CDR3 coding DNA: TGTGCCAGTAGTATAGCAGCCTACACTGAAGCTTTCTTT.